Detailed here is one TCR beta chain. The antigen it binds to is not known. No much larger clone is present one base from it, and per-base qualities are unavailable. The CDR3 starts with the cysteine, ends with the phenylalanine, and has 14 residues. The only DNA kept is the CDR3, 42 bases in frame from the first base. V loses 4 bases, J loses 8 bases, and the germline ends lie 17 bases apart. The germline V gene supplies CDR1 MNHEY and CDR2 SVGAGI. These data originate in a study of OX40 agonist ivuxolimab in advanced cancers. About the investigation overall: Ivuxolimab was a fully human IgG2 agonistic monoclonal antibody targeting the costimulatory receptor OX40 (CD134). Intravenous ivuxolimab was administered to patients every 2 weeks at six dose levels: 0.01, 0.1, 0.3, 1.5, 3 and 10 mg/kg. Of the roughly 53 patients in dose escalation, some 20 had hepatocellular carcinoma, approximately 15 had melanoma, 9 had renal cell carcinoma and 9 had head and neck cancer. A male proportion of 82.7% and a mean age of approximately 55 years, ranging from about 23 to 90, were recorded for the dose-escalation cohort. Patients were allowed to have had prior anti-PD-1, anti-PD-L1 or anti-CTLA-4 therapy, and roughly two fifths of the dose-escalation patients had been treated with checkpoint inhibitors. Partial responses occurred in three dose-escalation patients: two with cutaneous melanoma and one with hepatocellular carcinoma. The purpose of peripheral TCRbeta sequencing was to test whether ivuxolimab changed TCR sequence diversity and led to clonal T-cell expansion. The monotherapy dose-escalation portion (N of about 50 patients) of the phase I ivuxolimab trial is reported in the paper. Beyond this particular receptor, the publication reports: On average, CD8+ T cells showed more expanded clones than CD4+ T cells after ivuxolimab. Clonal expansion of both CD4+ and CD8+ blood T cells was observed from baseline to week 6 at doses 0.1 to 3.0 mg/kg. Low levels of normalized T-cell clonal expansion were also seen in some patients who did not respond. In partial responders in the 0.1-3.0 mg/kg groups, normalized peripheral clonal expansion was found to be among the lowest, especially among CD8+ T cells. The antigen specificity of the peripheral T cells that underwent clonal expansion was not determined.

To sequence the TCRbeta CDR3 region, genomic DNA was isolated from the sorted cells. The immunoSEQ Assay was used to sequence the TCRbeta CDR3 regions. Imported from immuneACCESS, the table was reduced by TCRdb to in-frame sequences with V and J called. These copies leave out some clones; in studies compared against another copy, an unresolved V gene accounts for under half, and the cause of the remainder is not known. In this sample the table shows 80,000 to 100,000 clones, less than 90% of which occur a single time. The biggest ten clones account for over 0.65% of the sample. The trial excluded patients who had a history of autoimmune disease or were on systemic immunosuppression. Peripheral blood for TCR sequencing was collected from all dose cohorts at baseline, on cycle 4 day 1, and on cycle 7 day 1. Samples came from an open-label, multicenter, first-in-human phase I dose-escalation trial of ivuxolimab. Adults with locally advanced or metastatic melanoma, renal cell carcinoma, hepatocellular carcinoma or head and neck squamous cell carcinoma were enrolled in the trial. CD4+ and CD8+ T cells were sorted separately from peripheral blood before TCR sequencing.

The source material was CD4+ or CD8+ T cells sorted from blood, sampled in a trial of the OX40 agonist ivuxolimab. The sequence came from an adult with an advanced solid tumor such as melanoma, head and neck, liver or kidney cancer. This chain is built from TRBV6-5 and TRBJ1-2, with a tentative D gene TRBD1 over 6 matching bases. The CDR3 region reads CASSLKGEVGGYTF. The nucleotide sequence is given as TGTGCCAGCAGTTTAAAGGGGGAGGTTGGAGGCTACACCTTC.